This T cell receptor (beta chain) was obtained from a study of breast tumors, draining lymph nodes, adjacent tissues. General study points: Findings are consistent with lymph node origin and intratumoral expansion of most tumor T cells. Tumors had less TCR diversity than lymph nodes, more than nontumor tissue. The lymph node origin of tumor T cells was framed as consistent with a hypothesis, not demonstrated.

This clonotype came up many times. What it recognizes is unknown. TCRdb re-called the multiplex PCR reads through MiXCR, storing one row per CDR3 protein. Here the sample spans more than 20,000 distinct CDR3 sequences, around 25% being singletons. The CDR3 is made up of 13 amino acids. V dropped 6 bases and J dropped 6; count of bases not matched to a gene: 10. Germline V gives CDR1 SQVTM, CDR2 ANQGSEA. The J gene is TRBJ1-2, the V gene TRBV29-1, with 7 nucleotides matching TRBD1. The sequencing input was breast tumor tissue. The sequence was collected from a female donor with breast cancer. Some clones in this sample may be carry-over from other donors' samples. CDR3 region: CSVILQGVHGYTF. CDR3 in DNA: TGCAGCGTCATACTTCAGGGGGTTCATGGCTACACCTTC.